This T cell receptor beta chain is from a study of human T cells and chemical hapten exposure (dated by TCRdb to the early 2020s). As for the study more broadly: For sensitization, 2% DPC in acetone was applied to a 2 cm by 2 cm area of upper inner arm skin. Most of the patients in the cohort were female, and the cohort covered alopecia areata with under or over 50% scalp involvement, alopecia totalis and alopecia universalis. The libraries were sequenced as a pool, and the TCR yield per sample differed mostly because of small variations in library volumes within the pool. Throughout the study period of about 22 weeks, patients also received therapeutic DPC doses to the scalp every week. Blood samples were taken from patients before sensitization (week 0) and then at 2, 6 and about 24 weeks after DPC sensitization. Twenty-nine alopecia patients gave blood for TCR sequencing at one to four time points (pre-sensitization, 2, 6 and 24 weeks). Patch testing was done on the upper back using Finn chambers containing 0.01% DPC, and results were scored after 6 days according to International Contact Dermatitis Research Group standards. The study tracked peripheral blood TCR repertoire changes in vivo during primary and secondary sensitization to the hapten diphenylcyclopropenone (DPC) in alopecia patients. Summary of the overall study and its limitations: All patients had alopecia, a presumed autoimmune disease, so their immune response might differ from that of healthy individuals. No change with DPC sensitization was found in the number of TCRs above 1 in 1000 frequency, and no evidence of global repertoire structure alterations was found. Significantly more large CDR3 similarity clusters were formed by expanded TCRs than by pre-sensitization or healthy control sets, consistent with antigen-driven responses. After repeated subsampling, the strength of the expansion versus patch-test correlation and the threshold at which it became significant changed. The number of PT1 expanded TCRs positively correlated with patch test score, significant at thresholds 8, 16 and 32 but not 4.

The CDR3 runs 16 amino acids, cysteine and phenylalanine included. Only the CDR3 portion is preserved as DNA: 48 bases, with reading frame beginning at the first base. The germline V gene encodes CDR1 MNHEY and CDR2 SVGAGI. At the junction V is shortened by 2 bases and J by 4 bases; bases outside the gene matches: 8. As for this clonotype: The antigen it binds to is not known. Within one base of it there is no much larger clone, and no base qualities were kept.

Receptor libraries were prepared by RACE. TCRdb lists the instrument as NextSeq 500. During library preparation, unique molecular identifiers were attached to individual cDNA molecules so that TCRs could be counted in a quantitative, reproducible way. From each blood RNA sample, both TCR alpha and TCR beta chains were sequenced. In the original analysis: A median of around 100,000 TCRs per sample was observed, with a range of about 23,224 to 700,000. V, J and CDR3 annotation of the TCR reads was carried out using the Decombinator software suite. Every sample was subsampled to the same number of TCRs (28,000) for the PS versus PT1 abundance plots. Expanded TCRs were defined as absent before sensitization and observed at least eight times at the 2-week time point. TCRdb applied fastp at Q25 and MiXCR to the public reads, then kept only in-frame beta chains. Each CDR3 protein appears once, grouped with its most common genes and DNA. The V and J calls here are based on TCRdb, not the publication. The sample data list roughly 380,000 distinct CDR3 sequences, and over 6% of these were observed just once. The ten top clones hold more than 5.5% of the sample.

What this sample's time point label stands for: patch test 2, 6 weeks after DPC sensitization. The meaning of the sample's treatment or condition label: therapeutic diphenylcyclopropenone sensitization with weekly scalp DPC. Blood at each patch-test visit was drawn before the patch test was applied. Eligible patients were aged 18 to 70, diagnosed with alopecia, deemed suitable for DPC therapy, and excluded if pregnant. Unfractionated whole blood was collected in Tempus Blood RNA tubes, and total RNA was extracted from that blood. Sequenced material: whole blood, taken in connection with sensitization to the hapten diphenylcyclopropenone (DPC). Recombination joined TRBV6-5 with TRBJ2-4, with 7 junctional bases fitting TRBD1. The TCR was taken from a woman younger than 35 with alopecia areata. Some clones in this sample may be carry-over from other donors' samples. The DNA is TGTGCCAGCAGTTACCATTCCGGGACAGATAAAAACATTCAGTACTTC. It encodes CASSYHSGTDKNIQYF.